This is a list of T cell receptor beta chains from one sample in a study of cytomegalovirus exposure and HLA in healthy donors. TCRdb's table, derived via immunoSEQ multiplex PCR, lists solely in-frame clones and lacks some. The sample consists of about 200,000 clones, approximately 80% of them appearing once. Material for sequencing was PBMCs. The source of these receptors is a male donor in good health and CMV-seronegative. The CDR3 runs from the conserved cysteine through the conserved F or W. Each record gives: clone size, D gene, V gene, J gene, CDR3 DNA, CDR3 protein. A D gene is named only where the DNA matches it firmly. Rows may omit the clone size; those that give it use once, few, many or a size class.

>NA|NA|TRBV6-5|TRBJ2-2
TGTGCCAGCAGTTATAACGGTCCCGGGGAGCTGTTTTTT
CASSYNGPGELFF
>NA|TRBD1|TRBV5-1|TRBJ2-1
TGCGCCAGCAGCCCCGGGACAGGGCGAGACAATGAGCAGTTCTTC
CASSPGTGRDNEQFF
>few|TRBD2|TRBV19|TRBJ2-7
TGTGCCAGTAGTGGGACGACTAGCGGAACCTACGAGCAGTACTTC
CASSGTTSGTYEQYF
>NA|TRBD1|TRBV10-1|TRBJ2-7
TGCGCCAGCAGCCGGGACAGGGCCTACCACGAGCAGTACTTC
CASSRDRAYHEQYF
>NA|NA|TRBV9|TRBJ2-7
TGTGCCAGCAGCGTCGGACAAGGGGCCTACGAGCAGTACTTC
CASSVGQGAYEQYF
>NA|TRBD2|TRBV30|TRBJ2-7
TGTGCCTGGAGTGCGCAGAGAGCGGGAGGGTACGAGCAGTACTTC
CAWSAQRAGGYEQYF
>NA|TRBD1|TRBV27|TRBJ2-5
TGTGCCAGCAGTTTAGTTCGTGAGGGGGCGAGTTTCGGGACCCAGTACTTC
CASSLVREGASFGTQYF
>NA|TRBD1|TRBV5-1|TRBJ2-6
TGCGCCAGCAGCTTGGCCGAGGGGGCAGCTGGGGCCAACGTCCTGACTTTC
CASSLAEGAAGANVLTF
>NA|TRBD2|TRBV4-2|TRBJ2-5
TGTGCCAGCAGCCCATCCTCCGGGACTAGCGGGAGAGGGACCCAGTACTTC
CASSPSSGTSGRGTQYF
>NA|NA|TRBV6-1|TRBJ2-1
TGTGCCAGCAGTCCGCTAGCCAGGCAGTTCTTC
CASSPLARQFF
>once|TRBD1|TRBV29-1|TRBJ1-1
TGCAGCGTTAATAGGATGGTTACAGGGGGCAACGAGGACACTGAAGCTTTCTTT
CSVNRMVTGGNEDTEAFF
>NA|TRBD2|TRBV11-2|TRBJ2-3
TGTGCCAGCGGTTCCTTTCTAGCGGCCTTAACAGATACGCAGTATTTT
CASGSFLAALTDTQYF
>NA|TRBD2|TRBV5-4|TRBJ2-5
TGTGCCAGTCGAAGCGGGAGGGCCCTAGAGACCCAGTACTTC
CASRSGRALETQYF
>NA|TRBD2|TRBV5-1|TRBJ2-7
TGCGCCAGCAGTTCAGGTGGTCGGGCGGGAGTGTACGAGCAGTACTTC
CASSSGGRAGVYEQYF
>once|NA|TRBV9|TRBJ2-1
TGTGCCAGCAGCGTCAGTGAGGCTGAGCAGTTCTTC
CASSVSEAEQFF
>once|TRBD2|TRBV7-2|TRBJ2-1
TGTGCCAGCAGCCTTACTAGCGCAGGCTACAATGAGCAGTTCTTC
CASSLTSAGYNEQFF
>few|NA|TRBV6-6|TRBJ2-3
TGTGCCATTCAACGGGGGAGCACAGATACGCAGTATTTT
CAIQRGSTDTQYF
>NA|NA|TRBV18|TRBJ2-5
TGTGCCAGCTCACCACCGTTCCCCCTCCAAGAGACCCAGTACTTC
CASSPPFPLQETQYF
>NA|TRBD2|TRBV9|TRBJ2-5
TGTGCCAGCAGCACACCCGGGACTAGCGGGAGAGAGGGTGGAGAGACCCAGTACTTC
CASSTPGTSGREGGETQYF
>NA|TRBD1|TRBV20-1|TRBJ2-7
TGCAGTGCTTACAGGGGCTACGAGCAGTACTTC
CSAYRGYEQYF
>NA|NA|TRBV9|TRBJ2-2
TGTGCCAGCACCCAAAGGGGGGGCGGGGAGCTGTTTTTT
CASTQRGGGELFF
>NA|NA|TRBV6-1|TRBJ1-5
TGTGCCAGCAGTCCGAGCAATCAGCCCCAGCATTTT
CASSPSNQPQHF
>NA|TRBD2|TRBV6-5|TRBJ2-3
TGTGCCAGCATTCCCGGGACTAGCGGGAGAGGAGCGCAGTATTTT
CASIPGTSGRGAQYF
>NA|NA|TRBV7-2|TRBJ1-3
TGTGCCAGCAGCCTCGAGCAACAGGGAAGGGCAGGAAACACCATATATTTT
CASSLEQQGRAGNTIYF
>NA|NA|TRBV5-5|TRBJ1-2
TGTGCCAGCAGCATTCAGGGAGGCTACGGCTACACCTTC
CASSIQGGYGYTF
>NA|NA|TRBV27|TRBJ2-2
TGTGCCAGCAGTCGGTACAGGGTTCTGAACACCGGGGAGCTGTTTTTT
CASSRYRVLNTGELFF
>NA|NA|TRBV27|TRBJ1-1
TGTGCCAGCAGTTTATTAGGTCTGGGGCGGGAGACTGAAGCTTTCTTT
CASSLLGLGRETEAFF
>NA|NA|TRBV11-2|TRBJ2-7
TGTGCCAGCAGCTTAGTAACGATCCAGGACGAGCAGTACTTC
CASSLVTIQDEQYF
>NA|NA|TRBV5-4|TRBJ1-2
TGTGCCAGCAGCCCGGGACTCTTTTCTCCAGGCTACACCTTC
CASSPGLFSPGYTF
>NA|TRBD1|TRBV19|TRBJ1-2
TGTGCCAGCCGTTCGACAGGGAAGGGTTATGGCTACACCTTC
CASRSTGKGYGYTF
>NA|TRBD2|TRBV4-1|TRBJ2-7
TGCGCCAGCAGCCAGGGGGTACAGCGGGGATCCCTCGAGCAGTACTTC
CASSQGVQRGSLEQYF
>NA|TRBD1|TRBV7-2|TRBJ1-2
TGTGCCAGCAGCGTCGACAGGGGACTTTACTATGGCTACACCTTC
CASSVDRGLYYGYTF